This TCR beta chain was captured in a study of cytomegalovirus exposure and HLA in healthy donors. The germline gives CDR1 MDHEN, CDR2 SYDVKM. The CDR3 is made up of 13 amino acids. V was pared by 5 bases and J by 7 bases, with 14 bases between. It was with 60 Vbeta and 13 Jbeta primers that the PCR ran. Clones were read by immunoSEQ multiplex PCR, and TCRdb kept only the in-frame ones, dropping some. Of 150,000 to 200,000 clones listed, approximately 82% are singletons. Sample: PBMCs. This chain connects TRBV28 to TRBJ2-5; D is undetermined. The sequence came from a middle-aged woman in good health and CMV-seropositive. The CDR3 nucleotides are TGTGCCAGCAGTCCCAACCCCCCGGTGACCCAGTACTTC. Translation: CASSPNPPVTQYF.